The entry below gives a single TCR beta chain sequence along with its context. This CDR3 comprises 17 residues. Trimming cost V 0 bases and J 1 base, with 15 bases left between them. The germline V gene encodes CDR1 LNHDA and CDR2 SQIVND (reference sequence). This specimen belongs to a study of blood T cell repertoires in COVID-19. On the study more broadly: Specimens from acute and convalescent COVID-19 originated in the United States, Italy and Spain. Nucleic acid was either cDNA or gDNA, and it came from T cells, B-cell-depleted T cells, or PBMCs.

In the source study's methods: Cell counts per sample came from amplifying reference gene primers. TCRdb keeps only in-frame clones here, not all; method: immunoSEQ multiplex PCR. That table furnishes V, J and clone size, whereas the DNA furnished D and trimming. Altogether more than 150,000 clones are present, around 87% being singletons, with the ten largest covering around 2.6%. The receptor comes from a man in his forties or fifties with active or convalescent COVID-19. This chain links TRBV19 with TRBJ1-1, with D possibly matching TRBD1 (6 bases). Source material: peripheral blood. CDR3 bases: TGTGCCAGTAGTATAGAAGGCACCGGGGGGGCGAACACTGAAGCTTTCTTT. It codes for CASSIEGTGGANTEAFF.